The 5 T cell receptor beta chains given below trace back to one sample, sequenced in a study of vaccination effects on CD4 cells after COVID-19. These TCRs are of unknown antigen specificity. The protocol was immunoSEQ multiplex PCR, while the TCRdb copy is restricted to in-frame clones and leaves out a portion. This sample has tens of thousands of clones; 80% occur once, and the top ten carry 10% to 15%. CD4+ T cells specific for antigen were expanded with viral peptide pools by the ViraFEST assay before sequencing. Isolation of CD4+ T cells took place after about nine days of culture. Neither prior SARS-CoV-2 infection nor positive nucleocapsid antibodies were present in the vaccine recipients. The specimen comprised CD4+ T cells from PBMCs cultured with SARS-CoV-2 spike peptides, sampled before COVID-19 vaccination. The receptor source for this set is a human donor who received a COVID-19 vaccine.

This clone appeared a single time. A read error may account for a junction end that differs from germline. V and J are TRBV27 and TRBJ2-5; D unclear. There are 12 residues in the CDR3. Germline V gene lookup returns CDR1 MNHEY and CDR2 SMNVEV (reference sequence). CDR3 loop: CASRLNQETQYF. CDR3 coding DNA: TGTGCCAGCAGACTCAACCAGGAGACCCAGTACTTC.

There are a few counts of this clone. The gene calls are TRBV7-3 and TRBJ2-5; no clear D. Germline CDR1 is SGHTA and CDR2 is FQGTGA. Trimming removed 4 bases from V and 4 bases from J, with 16 bases in between. CDR3 length: 15 residues. CDR3 coding DNA: TGTGCCAGCAGCTCTCGATTAGGGCCAGGAGAGACCCAGTACTTC. It is translated as CASSSRLGPGETQYF.

V usage is TRBV29-1 and J usage is TRBJ2-3; D unclear. CDR1 and CDR2 from the germline V gene are SQVTM and ANQGSEA. Trimming shortened V by 7 bases and J by 0 bases, and 14 bases separated the two germline ends. The CDR3 spans 14 residues. Here the CDR3 reads CSATAWESTDTQYF. DNA of the CDR3: TGCAGCGCTACCGCCTGGGAAAGCACAGATACGCAGTATTTT.

V is TRBV4-1 and J is TRBJ1-2, with D tentatively TRBD1 (5 bases). Germline V gives CDR1 MGHRA, CDR2 YSYEKL. The CDR3 covers 14 residues. The ends were cut back, 6 bases at V and 7 bases at J, with 18 bases in the middle. CDR3: CASSSGPRVGGYTF. For the CDR3, the DNA is TGCGCCAGCAGTTCCGGCCCCAGGGTAGGTGGCTACACCTTC.

This clone was counted once. CDR3 in amino acids: CASSYQVSSSYEQYV. CDR3 sequence (DNA): TGTGCCAGCAGTTACCAGGTAAGTAGCTCCTACGAGCAGTACGTC. The genes are TRBV6-5 and TRBJ2-7, with D unclear. The CDR3 contains 15 residues. The V end lost 2 bases, the J end lost 0 bases, and 11 bases lay between the germline ends. CDR1 and CDR2 (germline): MNHEY, SVGAGI.